The 24 T cell receptor beta chains below all came from one sample that was sequenced in a study of control samples from healthy donors and cancer patients. Some clones are missing from TCRdb's copy, which holds only in-frame ones; the method was immunoSEQ multiplex PCR. Here the sample spans 100,000 or so clones, about four fifths being singletons. The sequencing input was blood. The receptors shown here come from a woman in her sixties or seventies in good health.

The rearrangement uses TRBV10-2 and TRBJ1-5, with TRBD1 matching over 10 bases. V lost 4 bases, J lost 4 bases, and 4 bases stayed unmatched. The germline V gene encodes CDR1 WSHSY and CDR2 SAAADI. The CDR3 has 15 amino acids. CDR3 in DNA: TGCGCCAGCAGTGCCCGGACAGGGGGTAATCAGCCCCAGCATTTT. Translating it yields CASSARTGGNQPQHF.

This clone has just a few counts. The chain joins TRBV20-1 to TRBJ1-4, with D possibly matching TRBD1 (5 bases). The CDR3 totals 15 residues. Germline loops: CDR1 DFQATT, CDR2 SNEGSKA (reference sequence). Deletions cut 3 bases from V and 5 bases from J, with 16 bases between. CDR3 bases: TGCAGTGCTAGTAAAGATGGGGGAGGGAATGAAAAACTGTTTTTT. Translation gives CSASKDGGGNEKLFF.

The chain uses TRBV10-1 and TRBJ1-1; D is possibly TRBD1 (6 bases). Germline V gives CDR1 WNHNN, CDR2 SYGVQD (reference sequence). V was trimmed by 2 bases and J by 5 bases, leaving 9 bases between them. CDR3 length equals 13 residues. The CDR3 DNA reads TGCGCCAGCAGTGAGGGGGGGCGAACTGAAGCTTTCTTT. Encoded protein: CASSEGGRTEAFF.

In this sample, this clone turned up a few times. The CDR3 nucleotides read TGTGCCAGCAGCGTAGGGGACAGGGGCAATTCACCCCTCCACTTT. Its protein is CASSVGDRGNSPLHF. The chain combines TRBV9 with TRBJ1-6; TRBD1 matches at 10 bases. CDR3 length: 15 amino acids. Trimming removed 0 bases from V and 7 bases from J; junction bases left unmatched: 1. Germline V gene lookup returns CDR1 SGDLS and CDR2 YYNGEE. Full variable domain (missing parts from reference TRBV9 and TRBJ1-6): DSGVTQTPKHLITATGQRVTLRCSPRSGDLSVYWYQQSLDQGLQFLIQYYNGEERAKGNILERFSAQQFPDLHSELNLSSLELGDSALYFCASSVGDRGNSPLHFGNGTRLTVT.

V usage is TRBV10-2 and J usage is TRBJ2-7, with D perhaps matching TRBD1 or TRBD2 (6 bases each). The V and J ends lost 6 bases and 2 bases respectively, with 17 bases between them. CDR3 length: 15 amino acids. Germline V gene lookup returns CDR1 WSHSY and CDR2 SAAADI. CDR3 in amino acids: CASRSGLQGTYEQYF. Written as DNA, the CDR3 is TGCGCCAGCAGGTCGGGACTCCAGGGGACCTACGAGCAGTACTTC.

The chain recombines TRBV28 with TRBJ1-1; D remains unclear. CDR1 and CDR2 (germline): MDHEN, SYDVKM. V was pared by 4 bases and J by 5 bases, with 5 bases between. The CDR3 extends over 11 amino acids. The CDR3 DNA reads as TGTGCCAGCAGTTGGAGTACTGAAGCTTTCTTT. It yields the protein CASSWSTEAFF. The complete variable domain, with remaining parts taken from reference TRBV28 and TRBJ1-1, reads DVKVTQSSRYLVKRTGEKVFLECVQDMDHENMFWYRQDPGLGLRLIYFSYDVKMKEKGDIPEGYSVSREKKERFSLILESASTNQTSMYLCASSWSTEAFFGQGTRLTVV.

This CDR3 is CATSDNGDSYNEQFF. The DNA of the CDR3 is TGTGCCACCAGTGACAATGGGGACTCCTACAATGAGCAGTTCTTC. V is TRBV24-1 and J is TRBJ2-1, with D unclear. Germline V lookup: CDR1 KGHDR, CDR2 SFDVKD. This CDR3 has 15 amino acids. Trimming removed 4 bases from V and 0 bases from J, with 9 bases in between.

DNA of the CDR3: TGTGCCAGTAGAAAAACAGGGGCGCTTTCCTACGAGCAGTACTTC. This encodes CASRKTGALSYEQYF. The V and J genes are TRBV19 and TRBJ2-7; 7 bases fit TRBD1. With 6 bases clipped from V and 1 base from J, the junction kept 9 bases outside the gene matches. Germline CDR1 is LNHDA and CDR2 is SQIVND (reference sequence). The CDR3 length is 15 residues.

The chain uses TRBV19 and TRBJ2-7, with D tentatively TRBD1 (5 bases). The V gene's germline CDR1 is LNHDA and CDR2 SQIVND (reference sequence). V was pared by 5 bases and J by 2 bases, with 16 bases between. This CDR3 contains 15 residues. This CDR3 reads CASSSDSRPAYEQYF. CDR3 DNA: TGTGCCAGTAGTTCCGACAGCCGGCCCGCCTACGAGCAGTACTTC.

V usage is TRBV29-1 and J usage is TRBJ1-2; D is possibly TRBD1 (5 bases). This CDR3 is 14 amino acids long. Trimming pared 7 bases from V and 4 bases from J, leaving 19 bases between. The germline V gene has CDR1 SQVTM and CDR2 ANQGSEA. CDR3 sequence (DNA): TGCAGCGCCAAACTCCAGGGAGAGGGCTATGGCTACACCTTC. Translating it yields CSAKLQGEGYGYTF.

V usage is TRBV7-9 and J usage is TRBJ1-2; TRBD1 matches at 7 bases. V trimming: 5 bases; J trimming: 4 bases; junction bases outside the gene matches: 4. Germline loops: CDR1 SEHNR, CDR2 FQNEAQ (reference sequence). The CDR3 runs 13 residues. CDR3 sequence reads: CASSLTGLYGYTF. The CDR3 DNA reads as TGTGCCAGCAGCCTGACAGGGCTCTATGGCTACACCTTC.

This chain links TRBV30 with TRBJ1-4; D is ambiguous. This CDR3 has 13 residues. V lost 2 bases to trimming and J lost 7 bases, with 11 bases between them. CDR1 and CDR2 from the germline V gene are GTSNPN and SVGIG (reference sequence). The CDR3 DNA follows: TGTGCCTGGAGTCGGAGGAGGGTTGAAAAACTGTTTTTT. Its translation is CAWSRRRVEKLFF.

J is TRBJ1-1 and V is TRBV6-2 or TRBV6-3; D is unresolved. The CDR3 has 12 amino acids. Between the trimmed V and J ends, which lost 4 bases and 6 bases, there was a span of 9 bases. Germline V gene sequence: CDR1 MNHEY, CDR2 SVGEGT. The CDR3 DNA is TGTGCCAGCAGTTCCACGGACGCTGAAGCTTTCTTT. Protein sequence: CASSSTDAEAFF.

The gene calls are TRBV3-1 (or the pseudogene TRBV3-2) and TRBJ1-6, with unresolved D. V dropped 1 base and J dropped 8 bases, with 9 bases sitting between them. This CDR3 region has 14 residues. Germline V gives CDR1 LGHDT, CDR2 YNNKEL (reference sequence). The CDR3 nucleotides are TGTGCCAGCAGCCAAGTAGGTGGTGATTCACCCCTCCACTTT. Translation gives CASSQVGGDSPLHF.

The chain carries TRBV4-2 and TRBJ2-3; TRBD2 aligns across 9 bases. CDR3 length equals 18 residues. Germline V CDR1 and CDR2: LGHNA, YNFKEQ. V gave up 0 bases and J gave up 0 bases; unmatched junction bases: 7. CDR3 coding DNA: TGTGCCAGCAGCCAAGAGGCAGGACTAGCGTCTAGCACAGATACGCAGTATTTT. Translating gives CASSQEAGLASSTDTQYF.

The V gene is TRBV3-1 (or the pseudogene TRBV3-2), the J gene TRBJ1-3, with unresolved D. Trimming removed 4 bases from V and 0 bases from J, with 10 bases in between. Germline V CDR1 and CDR2: LGHDT, YNNKEL (reference sequence). CDR3 length equals 15 residues. As DNA, the CDR3 is TGTGCCAGCAGCCTGACCGAGGGCTCTGGAAACACCATATATTTT. Translated: CASSLTEGSGNTIYF.

This clone was seen a few times. The same CDR3 is also encoded by other DNA sequences in this sample. The V and J genes are TRBV7-2 and TRBJ2-7, with 9 bases aligning to TRBD1. V was clipped by 4 bases and J by 4 bases; unmatched bases: 2. Germline V gene sequence: CDR1 SGHTA, CDR2 FQGNSA. CDR3 size: 13 residues. CDR3 nucleotides: TGTGCCAGCAGCTCCGACAGGGGGTACGAGCAGTACTTC. This translates into CASSSDRGYEQYF.

V usage is TRBV5-1 and J usage is TRBJ1-1; the D is unclear. Trimming removed 4 bases from V and 0 bases from J, with 13 bases in between. The germline gives CDR1 SGHRS, CDR2 YFSETQ. The CDR3 covers 15 residues. The CDR3 sequence: CASSRVQNMNTEAFF. The CDR3 coding sequence is TGCGCCAGCAGCCGCGTACAGAACATGAACACTGAAGCTTTCTTT.

The V call is TRBV6-2 or TRBV6-3, the J call TRBJ2-4; 8 positions match TRBD1. This CDR3 has 16 residues. Germline CDR1 reads MNHEY; CDR2 reads SVGEGT. V shed 6 bases and J 0 bases; nucleotides not matched to a gene: 7. The CDR3 spells CASSGTGQLAKNIQYF. Written as DNA, the CDR3 is TGTGCCAGCAGCGGGACAGGCCAGTTAGCCAAAAACATTCAGTACTTC.

This chain uses TRBV6-1 with TRBJ1-4; 9 nucleotides match TRBD1. V lost 4 bases to trimming and J lost 8 bases; unmatched junction nucleotides: 17. Germline V gene sequence: CDR1 MNHNS, CDR2 SASEGT. The CDR3 has 18 amino acids. The chain's CDR3 is CASSGSGTGPIGTEKLFF. Written as DNA, the CDR3 is TGTGCCAGCAGTGGTTCCGGGACAGGGCCGATTGGGACGGAAAAACTGTTTTTT.

The chain combines TRBV27 with TRBJ1-1; a possible D gene is TRBD1 (6 bases). Germline V gene sequence: CDR1 MNHEY, CDR2 SMNVEV (reference sequence). The CDR3 extends over 16 amino acids. Trimming removed 10 bases from V and 0 bases from J, with 21 bases in between. The CDR3 sequence: CATNAVGGRLNTEAFF. The CDR3 region has the DNA TGTGCCACCAACGCCGTCGGGGGGCGGCTGAACACTGAAGCTTTCTTT.

This chain uses TRBV19 with TRBJ2-4; no firm D call. V shed 5 bases and J shed 0 bases, with 11 bases lying between them. This CDR3 is built from 15 residues. CDR1 is LNHDA, CDR2 SQIVND, per germline (reference sequence). DNA for the CDR3: TGTGCCAGTAGTGATAACAAGTTAGCCAAAAACATTCAGTACTTC. Protein product: CASSDNKLAKNIQYF.

The genes are TRBV7-9 and TRBJ1-1, with D possibly TRBD1 on 5 matching bases. Trimming left V 2 bases short and J 4 bases short, with 11 bases between. This CDR3 has 14 amino acids. Germline V gene sequence: CDR1 SEHNR, CDR2 FQNEAQ (reference sequence). CDR3 DNA: TGTGCCAGCAGCTTAAGCGCTGGGACCACTGAAGCTTTCTTT. Encoded protein: CASSLSAGTTEAFF.

The gene calls are TRBV7-9 and TRBJ2-5, with D maybe TRBD1 (5 bases). Trimming cost V 3 bases and J 3 bases, with 8 bases left between them. CDR3 size: 13 residues. Per the germline V gene, CDR1 is SEHNR and CDR2 is FQNEAQ (reference sequence). The CDR3 bases are TGTGCCAGCAGCTTGAAGGGGAAAGAGACCCAGTACTTC. Its protein is CASSLKGKETQYF.